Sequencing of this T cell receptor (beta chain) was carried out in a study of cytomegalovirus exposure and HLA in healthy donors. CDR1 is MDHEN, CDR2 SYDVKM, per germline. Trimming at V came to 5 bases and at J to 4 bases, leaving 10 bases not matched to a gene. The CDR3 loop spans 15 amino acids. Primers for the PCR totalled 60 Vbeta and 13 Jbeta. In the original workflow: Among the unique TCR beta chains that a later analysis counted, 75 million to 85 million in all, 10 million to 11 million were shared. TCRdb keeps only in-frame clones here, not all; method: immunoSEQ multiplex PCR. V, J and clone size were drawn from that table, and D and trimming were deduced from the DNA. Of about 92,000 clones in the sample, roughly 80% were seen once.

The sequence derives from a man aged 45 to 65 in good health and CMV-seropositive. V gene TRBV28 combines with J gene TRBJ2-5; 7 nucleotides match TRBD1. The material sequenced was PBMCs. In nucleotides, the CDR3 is TGTGCCAGCAGTGGAAAAACAGGGGTTCGAGAGACCCAGTACTTC. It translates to CASSGKTGVRETQYF.